This record concerns one TCR beta chain sequence. This sample is part of a study of synovial regulatory T cells in juvenile arthritis. Profiling relied on immunoSEQ multiplex PCR, and the TCRdb table lists in-frame clones only, not all of them. The repertoire shows 9,000 to 10,000 clones; the top ten hold roughly 1%. Germline V gene sequence: CDR1 MGHRA, CDR2 YSYEKL. This CDR3 has 14 residues. DNA is not recorded here. The chain couples TRBV4-1 to TRBJ2-2. This sequence originates from a donor aged 2-30 years with juvenile idiopathic arthritis. Sample: Treg cells from blood. The subset: remaining (HLA-DR-negative) circulating blood Treg cells. The CDR3 protein is CASSQEWGPGELFF.